Included here is one T cell receptor (beta chain) sequence, with context. The antigen remains unidentified. The sample originates from a study of shared clonotypes between healthy human individuals. Study observations and caveats: Represented genetic and exposure-history diversity was restricted by having few donors.

The assay was immunoSEQ multiplex PCR, and TCRdb's table has in-frame clones only and misses some. The sample carries 2 million to 3 million clones, approximately 93% recorded once. Germline V lookup: CDR1 SGHAT, CDR2 FQNNGV. Trimming removed 5 bases at V and 0 bases at J, with 10 bases between. The CDR3 contains 14 residues. The sample comprised naive CD4+ T cells from PBMCs. Subset in this sample: CD45RA+ positively selected. This receptor was taken from a man between 18 and 35 years old in good health. Some clones in this sample may be carry-over from other donors' samples. The chain is built from TRBV11-2 and TRBJ2-5, with D maybe TRBD1 (5 bases). CDR3 sequence: CASSIRQYQETQYF. The CDR3 nucleotides are TGTGCCAGCAGCATCCGACAGTACCAAGAGACCCAGTACTTC.